These 30 T cell receptor beta chains share one sample of origin, sequenced in a study of T-cell reconstitution after alpha-beta-depleted transplantation in children. Unique molecular identifiers were incorporated when the TCRbeta library was constructed. TCRdb itself ran the PCR reads through MiXCR, one entry per CDR3 protein. The sample has 670,000 or so distinct CDR3 sequences; less than 15% are singletons. The sequencing used PBMCs, collected before TCRalphabeta/CD19-depleted stem cell transplant. All receptors derive from a girl aged 2-10 years with congenital amegakaryocytic thrombocytopenia, due to receive a stem cell transplant.

This clonotype was seen only a few times. The chain is built from TRBV15 and TRBJ2-3, with D hard to call. The germline V and J ends were trimmed by 0 bases and 0 bases, with 4 bases remaining between them. Germline V lookup: CDR1 LNHNV, CDR2 YYDKDF (reference sequence). The CDR3 consists of 14 residues. The CDR3 loop reads CATSRDQSTDTQYF. CDR3 in DNA: TGTGCCACCAGCAGAGATCAAAGCACAGATACGCAGTATTTT.

This clonotype has just a few counts. The chain uses TRBV3-1 and TRBJ2-2; D might be TRBD1 (5 bases). The CDR3 has 15 residues. V was trimmed by 3 bases and J by 6 bases, leaving 14 bases between them. Germline CDR1 and CDR2: LGHDT and YNNKEL (reference sequence). CDR3 DNA sequence: TGTGCCAGCAGCCACTTACCCTCAGGGCCCGGGGAGCTGTTTTTT. It is translated as CASSHLPSGPGELFF.

The gene calls are TRBV4-1 and TRBJ2-7; 9 nucleotides match TRBD2. The CDR3 length is 14 residues. CDR1 MGHRA and CDR2 YSYEKL come from the germline V gene. V shed 2 bases and J 10 bases; nucleotides not matched to a gene: 9. The CDR3 nucleotides are TGCGCCAGCAGCCAACTGGGACTAGCCAGTTTTCAGTACTTC. Amino acids: CASSQLGLASFQYF.

V gene TRBV12-3 or TRBV12-4 combines with J gene TRBJ2-1; 9 bases fit TRBD2. This CDR3 spans 16 amino acids. The ends lost 1 base at V and 5 bases at J; junction bases unmatched: 6. CDR3 bases: TGTGCCAGCAGTTTAGAGGCGGGAGGGACCGACAATGAGCAGTTCTTC. It encodes CASSLEAGGTDNEQFF.

This clonotype came up many times. This chain's CDR3 is CSATGLGLDEQFF. The CDR3 region has the DNA TGCAGTGCTACCGGACTGGGATTGGATGAGCAGTTCTTC. The rearrangement joins TRBV20-1 to TRBJ2-1, with D possibly matching TRBD2 (5 bases). This CDR3 is 13 amino acids long. Trimming took off 4 bases at V and 8 bases at J, with 15 bases between the two ends. Germline V gives CDR1 DFQATT, CDR2 SNEGSKA (reference sequence).

The chain recombines TRBV7-8 with TRBJ2-3; the D is unclear. The V gene lost 1 base and the J gene lost 2 bases, with 7 bases spanning the gap. Germline CDR1 is SGHVS and CDR2 is FQNEAQ. The CDR3 totals 14 residues. The CDR3: CASSLGPYTDTQYF. In nucleotides, the CDR3 is TGTGCCAGCAGCTTAGGGCCCTACACAGATACGCAGTATTTT.

This clonotype has a count of ten or more. The genes are TRBV29-1 and TRBJ1-1, with 7 bases matching TRBD1. The CDR3 runs 11 residues. Per germline, CDR1 SQVTM and CDR2 ANQGSEA. The V segment lost 7 bases and the J segment 8 bases; nucleotides outside the gene matches: 7. CDR3 protein: CSALTGTEAFF. The CDR3 nucleotides read TGCAGCGCCCTGACAGGGACCGAAGCTTTCTTT. Complete variable domain (other parts from reference TRBV29-1 and TRBJ1-1): SAVISQKPSRDICQRGTSLTIQCQVDSQVTMMFWYRQQPGQSLTLIATANQGSEATYESGFVIDKFPISRPNLTFSTLTVSNMSPEDSSIYLCSALTGTEAFFGQGTRLTVV.

In its sample, this clonotype was seen a few times. The chain has TRBV11-2 and TRBJ2-5, with 8 bases fitting TRBD2. The CDR3 totals 15 residues. With 0 bases clipped from V and 4 bases from J, the junction kept 4 bases outside the gene matches. In germline, CDR1 is SGHAT, CDR2 FQNNGV. The chain's CDR3 is CASSLENSGTETQYF. In nucleotides, the CDR3 is TGTGCCAGCAGCTTAGAAAATAGCGGGACAGAGACCCAGTACTTC. The full variable domain, with the rest looked up from reference TRBV11-2 and TRBJ2-5, is EAGVAQSPRYKIIEKRQSVAFWCNPISGHATLYWYQQILGQGPKLLIQFQNNGVVDDSQLPKDRFSAERLKGVDSTLKIQPAKLEDSAVYLCASSLENSGTETQYFGPGTRLLVL.

Ten or more counts support this clonotype. The genes are TRBV4-2 and TRBJ2-1, with D unresolved. The V end lost 2 bases, the J end lost 6 bases, and 11 bases lay between the germline ends. The germline CDR1 and CDR2 sequences are LGHNA and YNFKEQ. The CDR3 spans 14 residues. CDR3 in amino acids: CASSQPISLNEQFF. The CDR3 DNA follows: TGTGCCAGCAGCCAACCAATAAGCCTCAATGAGCAGTTCTTC.

In this sample, this clonotype turned up many times. This rearrangement joins TRBV6-5 to TRBJ2-1, with 11 bases aligning to TRBD2. Germline V gene data show CDR1 as MNHEY and CDR2 as SVGAGI. This CDR3 is 18 amino acids long. V trimming: 1 base; J trimming: 5 bases; junction bases outside the gene matches: 10. The CDR3 nucleotides read TGTGCCAGCAGTTACTACCTGACTAGCGGGAATGTCAACAATGAGCAGTTCTTC. This gives the protein CASSYYLTSGNVNNEQFF.

The table lists this clonotype with many counts. The genes are TRBV5-1 and TRBJ2-5; D may be TRBD2 (5 bases). Germline V lookup: CDR1 SGHRS, CDR2 YFSETQ. V was trimmed by 0 bases and J by 4 bases, leaving 10 bases between them. CDR3 length equals 14 residues. The CDR3 DNA reads as TGCGCCAGCAGCTTGGGTATTGGGAGAGAGACCCAGTACTTC. Translation: CASSLGIGRETQYF.

The chain is built from TRBV30 and TRBJ2-7; D is ambiguous. Deletions cut 3 bases from V and 2 bases from J, with 11 bases between. The CDR3 runs to 13 residues. The germline CDR1 and CDR2 sequences are GTSNPN and SVGIG (reference sequence). CDR3 nucleotide sequence: TGTGCCTGGAGACCTGAGAACGCCTACGAGCAGTACTTC. Amino acids: CAWRPENAYEQYF.

This clonotype has ten or more counts. This chain uses TRBV7-9 with TRBJ2-7; D is uncertain. Germline CDR1 is SEHNR and CDR2 is FQNEAQ (reference sequence). The CDR3 has 11 residues. V lost 5 bases to trimming and J lost 3 bases, with 5 bases between them. CDR3 nucleotide sequence: TGTGCCAGCAGCCCAGACTACGAGCAGTACTTC. This translates into CASSPDYEQYF.

This clonotype was seen repeatedly, ten times or more. The chain recombines TRBV20-1 with TRBJ2-3; 11 nucleotides agree with TRBD2. CDR1 and CDR2 (germline): DFQATT, SNEGSKA (reference sequence). V lost 0 bases and J lost 1; bases outside the gene matches: 3. This CDR3 has 16 residues. CDR3 DNA sequence: TGCAGTGCTAGAGACCTAGCGGGAGGCCGCACAGATACGCAGTATTTT. It translates to CSARDLAGGRTDTQYF.

This clonotype was counted a few times. The CDR3 bases are TGCGCCAGCAGCCCATTCATGGCCCAAGAGACCCAGTACTTC. Protein product: CASSPFMAQETQYF. The chain combines TRBV5-1 with TRBJ2-5; the D is unclear. The germline V gene has CDR1 SGHRS and CDR2 YFSETQ. Trimming shortened V by 4 bases and J by 1 base, and 11 bases separated the two germline ends. This CDR3 has 14 amino acids.

This clonotype was counted only a few times. This chain joins TRBV29-1 and TRBJ2-7; 8 nucleotides align to TRBD1. The CDR3 has 14 amino acids. CDR1 is SQVTM, CDR2 ANQGSEA, per germline. V was clipped by 3 bases and J by 1 base; unmatched bases: 5. The DNA of the CDR3 is TGCAGCGTTGAGGCGACAGGGGAGTCCTACGAGCAGTACTTC. Translated: CSVEATGESYEQYF.

This clonotype was counted only a few times. V and J are TRBV25-1 and TRBJ2-5; D is perhaps TRBD2 (7 bases). The germline V gene encodes CDR1 MGHDK and CDR2 SYGVNS. This CDR3 has 14 residues. Trimming left V 3 bases short and J 5 bases short, with 13 bases between. DNA of the CDR3: TGTGCCAGCAGTGAGCCAGGGAGGGGGGAGACCCAGTACTTC. Translation gives CASSEPGRGETQYF.

The gene calls are TRBV5-1 and TRBJ2-4, with D perhaps assigned TRBD1 or TRBD2 (6 bases each). V lost 0 bases to trimming and J lost 8 bases, with 15 bases between them. Germline CDR1 reads SGHRS; CDR2 reads YFSETQ. The CDR3 loop spans 15 amino acids. DNA for the CDR3: TGCGCCAGCAGCTTGGCATGGGGGGCCCAGGACATTCAGTACTTC. This gives the protein CASSLAWGAQDIQYF.

J is TRBJ2-6 and V is TRBV20-1; D call uncertain. Trimming removed 3 bases from V and 0 bases from J, with 9 bases in between. The germline V gene encodes CDR1 DFQATT and CDR2 SNEGSKA (reference sequence). The CDR3 runs 15 residues. Here the CDR3 reads CSASPSSSGANVLTF. The CDR3 DNA sequence: TGCAGTGCTAGCCCTAGTAGCTCTGGGGCCAACGTCCTGACTTTC.

The chain links TRBV11-2 to TRBJ2-2, with 9 bases lining up with TRBD1. Germline V lookup: CDR1 SGHAT, CDR2 FQNNGV. The CDR3 runs 16 residues. J was trimmed by 4 bases and V by 5 bases; bases with no gene match: 8. CDR3 nucleotides: TGTGCCAGCAGCACATACAGGGGGCCTGTCACCGGGGAGCTGTTTTTT. It specifies CASSTYRGPVTGELFF.

There are many counts of this clonotype. J is TRBJ1-2 and V is TRBV6-5, with a tentative D call TRBD1 (6 bases). Germline V gene sequence: CDR1 MNHEY, CDR2 SVGAGI. V was trimmed by 0 bases and J by 6 bases, leaving 11 bases between them. This CDR3 contains 14 residues. The CDR3: CASSYSDRRNGYTF. Written as DNA, the CDR3 is TGTGCCAGCAGTTACTCCGACAGGAGAAATGGCTACACCTTC.

This clonotype was counted ten times or more. V and J are TRBV5-1 and TRBJ1-1, with a possible D match to TRBD1 (5 bases). With 2 bases removed from V and 3 bases from J, the gap between germline ends came to 14 bases. The CDR3 runs 15 residues. Germline lookup yields CDR1 SGHRS and CDR2 YFSETQ. The CDR3 region is CASSLTLRGYTEAFF. The CDR3 DNA follows: TGCGCCAGCAGCTTAACCCTGCGGGGGTACACTGAAGCTTTCTTT.

This clonotype was recorded at least ten times. V gene TRBV20-1 combines with J gene TRBJ2-3; D is undetermined. In germline, CDR1 is DFQATT, CDR2 SNEGSKA (reference sequence). The CDR3 runs to 11 residues. This chain's CDR3 is CSVSSGDTQYF. In nucleotides, the CDR3 is TGCAGCGTCAGTTCGGGAGATACGCAGTATTTT.

The rearrangement joins TRBV5-1 to TRBJ2-3, with 7 bases identical to TRBD2. The CDR3 totals 16 residues. V gave up 6 bases and J gave up 0 bases; unmatched junction bases: 10. Germline values: CDR1 SGHRS, CDR2 YFSETQ. CDR3 nucleotide sequence: TGCGCCAGCAATCCAAGGGGACTATCTAGCACAGATACGCAGTATTTT. Its translation is CASNPRGLSSTDTQYF.

This clonotype has at least ten counts. The chain links TRBV6-5 to TRBJ2-7; tentatively, D is TRBD2 (6 bases). With 4 bases removed from V and 4 bases from J, the gap between germline ends came to 14 bases. This CDR3 has 14 amino acids. The germline gives CDR1 MNHEY, CDR2 SVGAGI. The DNA for the CDR3 is TGTGCCAGCAGTTCGACTAGAAAAGCGTACGAGCAGTACTTC. Its protein product is CASSSTRKAYEQYF.

This clonotype was observed a handful of times. The V and J genes are TRBV5-1 and TRBJ2-1, with 7 bases identical to TRBD2. The germline CDR1 and CDR2 sequences are SGHRS and YFSETQ. The CDR3 extends over 18 amino acids. Germline trimming cut 0 bases from V and 5 bases from J; bases unmatched to any gene: 14. The CDR3 DNA reads TGCGCCAGCAGCTTGGTTTGGGGAGGGAGGGCCTTCGACAATGAGCAGTTCTTC. As protein: CASSLVWGGRAFDNEQFF.

This clonotype was counted many times. This chain connects TRBV5-1 to TRBJ2-1, with D perhaps TRBD1 (5 bases). Looked up from germline, CDR1 is SGHRS and CDR2 is YFSETQ. The CDR3 has 15 residues. With 1 base removed from V and 3 bases from J, the gap between germline ends came to 11 bases. The CDR3 here is CASSLQGLLYNEQFF. CDR3 nucleotides: TGCGCCAGCAGCTTGCAGGGCCTGCTCTACAATGAGCAGTTCTTC.

This clonotype appeared a few times. The chain employs TRBV3-1 and TRBJ1-2; tentatively, D is TRBD1 (6 bases). The ends were cut back, 1 base at V and 5 bases at J, with 11 bases in the middle. The CDR3 has 14 residues. In germline, CDR1 is LGHDT, CDR2 YNNKEL (reference sequence). This CDR3 is CASSQVDSSYGYTF. The CDR3 DNA is TGTGCCAGCAGCCAAGTGGACAGTTCGTATGGCTACACCTTC.

Only a few counts were recorded for this clonotype. The J gene is TRBJ1-2, the V gene TRBV28; D not certain. Germline V lookup: CDR1 MDHEN, CDR2 SYDVKM. CDR3 length: 13 amino acids. V was clipped by 6 bases and J by 8 bases, with 16 bases between them. CDR3 loop: CASSRGPSRGYTF. DNA of the CDR3: TGTGCCAGCAGCCGTGGCCCCTCCCGCGGCTACACCTTC.

This clonotype was seen repeatedly, ten times or more. The V and J genes are TRBV20-1 and TRBJ2-1; TRBD2 matches at 12 bases. Germline trimming cut 5 bases from V and 9 bases from J; bases unmatched to any gene: 20. The germline CDR1 and CDR2 sequences are DFQATT and SNEGSKA (reference sequence). The CDR3 loop spans 18 amino acids. CDR3 in amino acids: CSAPEPLAGGLTFSEQFF. The CDR3 nucleotides are TGCAGTGCTCCCGAACCCCTAGCGGGAGGGCTAACGTTTAGTGAGCAGTTCTTC.